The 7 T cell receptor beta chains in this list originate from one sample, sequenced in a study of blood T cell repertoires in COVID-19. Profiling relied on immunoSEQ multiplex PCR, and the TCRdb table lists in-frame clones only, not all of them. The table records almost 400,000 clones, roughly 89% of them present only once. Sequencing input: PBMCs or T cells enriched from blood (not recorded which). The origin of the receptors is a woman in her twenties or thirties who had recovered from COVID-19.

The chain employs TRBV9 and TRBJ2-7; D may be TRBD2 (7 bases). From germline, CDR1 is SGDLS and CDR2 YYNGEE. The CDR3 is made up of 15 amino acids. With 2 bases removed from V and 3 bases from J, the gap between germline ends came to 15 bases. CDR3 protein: CASSVAGASIYEQYF. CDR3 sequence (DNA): TGTGCCAGCAGCGTCGCGGGGGCCTCCATCTACGAGCAGTACTTC.

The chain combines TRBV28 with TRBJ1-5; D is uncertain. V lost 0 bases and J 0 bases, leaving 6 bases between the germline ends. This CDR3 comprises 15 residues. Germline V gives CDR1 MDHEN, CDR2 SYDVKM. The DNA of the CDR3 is TGTGCCAGCAGTTTATGGCAGGATAGCAATCAGCCCCAGCATTTT. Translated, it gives CASSLWQDSNQPQHF.

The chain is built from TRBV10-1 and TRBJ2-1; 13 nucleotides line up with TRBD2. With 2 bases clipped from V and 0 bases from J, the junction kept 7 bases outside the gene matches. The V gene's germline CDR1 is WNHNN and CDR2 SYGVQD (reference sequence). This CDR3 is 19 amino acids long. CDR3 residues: CASSEVGLAGPSSYNEQFF. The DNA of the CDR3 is TGCGCCAGCAGTGAGGTGGGACTAGCGGGGCCGAGCTCCTACAATGAGCAGTTCTTC.

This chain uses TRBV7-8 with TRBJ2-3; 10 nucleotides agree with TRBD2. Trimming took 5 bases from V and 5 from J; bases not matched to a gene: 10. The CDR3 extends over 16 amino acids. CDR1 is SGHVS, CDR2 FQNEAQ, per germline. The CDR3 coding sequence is TGTGCCAGCAGCATCGGACTAGCGGAGCAAGGAGATACGCAGTATTTT. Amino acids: CASSIGLAEQGDTQYF.

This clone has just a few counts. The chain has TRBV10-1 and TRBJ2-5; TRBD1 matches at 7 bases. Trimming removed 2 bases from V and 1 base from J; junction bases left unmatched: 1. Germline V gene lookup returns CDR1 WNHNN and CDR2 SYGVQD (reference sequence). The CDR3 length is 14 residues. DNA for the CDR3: TGCGCCAGCAGTGAGGGGACAGCCCAAGAGACCCAGTACTTC. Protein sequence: CASSEGTAQETQYF.

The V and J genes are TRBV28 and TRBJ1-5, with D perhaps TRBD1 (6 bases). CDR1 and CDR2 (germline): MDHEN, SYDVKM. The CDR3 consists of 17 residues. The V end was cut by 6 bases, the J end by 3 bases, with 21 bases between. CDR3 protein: CASSPQMGHGTNQPQHF. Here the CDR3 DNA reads TGTGCCAGCAGCCCCCAAATGGGACACGGTACCAATCAGCCCCAGCATTTT. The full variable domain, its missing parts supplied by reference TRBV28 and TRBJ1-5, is DVKVTQSSRYLVKRTGEKVFLECVQDMDHENMFWYRQDPGLGLRLIYFSYDVKMKEKGDIPEGYSVSREKKERFSLILESASTNQTSMYLCASSPQMGHGTNQPQHFGDGTRLSIL.

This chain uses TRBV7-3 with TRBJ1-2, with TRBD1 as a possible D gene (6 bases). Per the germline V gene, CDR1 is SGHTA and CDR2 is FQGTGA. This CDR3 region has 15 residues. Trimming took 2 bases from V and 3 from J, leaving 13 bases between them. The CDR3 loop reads CASSLRGGVDYGYTF. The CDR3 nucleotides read TGTGCCAGCAGCTTACGAGGGGGGGTAGACTATGGCTACACCTTC.